The rows below give T cell receptor beta chains drawn from one sample of a study of technical replicates of blood from a few donors. TCRdb's copy holds only in-frame clones and misses some; the assay was immunoSEQ multiplex PCR. The repertoire holds under 85,000 clones, roughly 92% seen once, with roughly 0.39% in the top ten. Sequenced: T cells isolated from PBMCs. The origin of the receptors is a human donor in good health. Each CDR3 is given with its conserved first and last residue. D genes are given only for firm matches. Size tells how often a clone was seen (once, few, many) or the class of an expanded clone, and some rows leave it out.

abundance: .; d_gene: .; j_gene: TRBJ2-7; v_gene: TRBV6-6; CDR3nt: TGTGCCAGCAGTTGGGGCAGGGATTACTACGAGCAGTACTTC; CDR3aa: CASSWGRDYYEQYF
abundance: .; d_gene: .; j_gene: TRBJ2-6; v_gene: TRBV2; CDR3nt: TGTGCCAGCAGTTCAACACCTGGGGCCAACGTCCTGACTTTC; CDR3aa: CASSSTPGANVLTF
abundance: .; d_gene: .; j_gene: TRBJ2-2; v_gene: TRBV7-3; CDR3nt: TGTGCCAGCAGCCCCCTCTCGGGAGTTGCCGGGGAGCTGTTTTTT; CDR3aa: CASSPLSGVAGELFF
abundance: .; d_gene: .; j_gene: TRBJ2-2; v_gene: TRBV28; CDR3nt: TGTGCCAGCAGACGGGTAGAAGGGGAGCTGTTTTTT; CDR3aa: CASRRVEGELFF
abundance: .; d_gene: .; j_gene: TRBJ2-3; v_gene: TRBV4-1; CDR3nt: TGCGCCAGCAGCCAAGTTTTCGGCAGGGGCAGAGATACGCAGTATTTT; CDR3aa: CASSQVFGRGRDTQYF
abundance: .; d_gene: TRBD1; j_gene: TRBJ1-5; v_gene: TRBV27; CDR3nt: TGTGCCAGCAGTTGGACAGGGGGAAATCAGCCCCAGCATTTT; CDR3aa: CASSWTGGNQPQHF
abundance: .; d_gene: .; j_gene: TRBJ2-2; v_gene: TRBV6-5; CDR3nt: TGTGCCAGCAGATTACTGGGGGCCACCGGGGAGCTGTTTTTT; CDR3aa: CASRLLGATGELFF
abundance: .; d_gene: TRBD2; j_gene: TRBJ2-5; v_gene: TRBV18; CDR3nt: TGTGCCAGCACGGAGGTTACTAGCGGGAGTAAAGAGACCCAGTACTTC; CDR3aa: CASTEVTSGSKETQYF
abundance: .; d_gene: TRBD2; j_gene: TRBJ2-7; v_gene: TRBV4-1; CDR3nt: TGCGCCAGCAGCCTGTTAATAGCGGGAGACGACGAGCAGTACTTC; CDR3aa: CASSLLIAGDDEQYF
abundance: .; d_gene: .; j_gene: TRBJ2-7; v_gene: TRBV6-5; CDR3nt: TGTGCCAGCAGTTACGTCGGACAGCTCTCCTACGAGCAGTACTTC; CDR3aa: CASSYVGQLSYEQYF
abundance: few; d_gene: TRBD1; j_gene: TRBJ2-7; v_gene: TRBV27; CDR3nt: TGTGCCAGCAGGGGACAGGGGAGAGTTGAGCAGTACTTC; CDR3aa: CASRGQGRVEQYF
abundance: .; d_gene: .; j_gene: TRBJ2-1; v_gene: TRBV27; CDR3nt: TGTGCCAGCAGTTTACGGGGCTCCTACAATGAGCAGTTCTTC; CDR3aa: CASSLRGSYNEQFF
abundance: .; d_gene: .; j_gene: TRBJ2-1; v_gene: TRBV4-2; CDR3nt: TGTGCCAGCAGCCAAGAAGCAGGGATCCACCAGTTCTTC; CDR3aa: CASSQEAGIHQFF
abundance: .; d_gene: .; j_gene: TRBJ1-1; v_gene: TRBV19; CDR3nt: TGTGCCAGTAGTTCACGATATGAGGGCGCCGAAGCTTTCTTT; CDR3aa: CASSSRYEGAEAFF
abundance: .; d_gene: .; j_gene: TRBJ1-2; v_gene: TRBV5-1; CDR3nt: TGCGCCAGCAGCTTGGACCACGGAGATTATGGCTACACCTTC; CDR3aa: CASSLDHGDYGYTF
abundance: .; d_gene: .; j_gene: TRBJ1-4; v_gene: TRBV28; CDR3nt: TGTGCCAGCAGGGGCGAAGAAAAACTGTTTTTT; CDR3aa: CASRGEEKLFF
abundance: .; d_gene: .; j_gene: TRBJ2-7; v_gene: TRBV5-1; CDR3nt: TGCGCCAGCAGCCCATTTCTAGGTTCCGAGCAGTACTTC; CDR3aa: CASSPFLGSEQYF
abundance: .; d_gene: TRBD1; j_gene: TRBJ1-1; v_gene: TRBV30; CDR3nt: TGTGCCTGGAGTGTAACAGGGGGCACTGAAGCTTTCTTT; CDR3aa: CAWSVTGGTEAFF
abundance: .; d_gene: .; j_gene: TRBJ1-1; v_gene: TRBV6-5; CDR3nt: TGTGCCAGCAGTGGACAGCAAACCAGGAACACTGAAGCTTTCTTT; CDR3aa: CASSGQQTRNTEAFF
abundance: once; d_gene: .; j_gene: TRBJ2-5; v_gene: TRBV19; CDR3nt: TGTGCCAGTGGCCAGGTAACAGCCCAAGAGACCCAGTACTTC; CDR3aa: CASGQVTAQETQYF